What follows are 5 T cell receptor beta chains derived from one specimen sequenced in a study of blood T cell repertoires in COVID-19. Profiling relied on immunoSEQ multiplex PCR, and the TCRdb table lists in-frame clones only, not all of them. This sample has approximately 200,000 clones, with around 91% found just once. Sequenced: PBMCs or T cells enriched from blood (not recorded which). The receptors come from a woman younger than 35 in a cohort exposed to, infected with or recovered from COVID-19 (not recorded which).

This chain uses TRBV7-9 with TRBJ1-2, with D uncertain. The CDR3 runs 12 residues. V gave up 5 bases and J gave up 8 bases, with 12 bases separating them. Germline assignment: CDR1 SEHNR and CDR2 FQNEAQ (reference sequence). As DNA, the CDR3 is TGTGCCAGCAGCCTTGGCTTGCGGGGCTACACCTTC. Protein product: CASSLGLRGYTF. The full variable domain, completed using reference TRBV7-9 and TRBJ1-2, is DTGVSQNPRHKITKRGQNVTFRCDPISEHNRLYWYRQTLGQGPEFLTYFQNEAQLEKSRLLSDRFSAERPKGSFSTLEIQRTEQGDSAMYLCASSLGLRGYTFGSGTRLTVV.

The chain employs TRBV5-1 and TRBJ2-7; D may be TRBD1 (6 bases). The V gene lost 0 bases and the J gene lost 3 bases, with 10 bases spanning the gap. CDR3 length equals 14 residues. Germline-derived CDR1 and CDR2 are SGHRS and YFSETQ. CDR3 residues: CASSLDRADYEQYF. In DNA form, the CDR3 reads TGCGCCAGCAGCTTGGACAGGGCGGACTACGAGCAGTACTTC.

V and J are TRBV7-9 and TRBJ2-7, with D hard to call. From germline, CDR1 is SEHNR and CDR2 FQNEAQ (reference sequence). The CDR3 length is 11 residues. Trimming shortened V by 3 bases and J by 3 bases, and 3 bases separated the two germline ends. This CDR3 reads CASSFNYEQYF. DNA for the CDR3: TGTGCCAGCAGCTTCAACTACGAGCAGTACTTC.

The V and J genes are TRBV10-1 and TRBJ2-7; 8 bases match TRBD2. Germline trimming cut 8 bases from V and 3 bases from J; bases unmatched to any gene: 6. The CDR3 spans 13 residues. CDR1 and CDR2 from the germline V gene are WNHNN and SYGVQD (reference sequence). CDR3 amino acids: CASLKSGGYEQYF. The CDR3 DNA reads as TGCGCCAGCCTAAAAAGCGGGGGCTACGAGCAGTACTTC.

Only one count was recorded for this clone. The chain joins TRBV18 to TRBJ2-1; no definite D call. Germline-derived CDR1 and CDR2 are KGHSH and LQKENI. The CDR3 runs to 15 residues. Trimming removed 2 bases at V and 0 bases at J, with 8 bases between. The CDR3 region is CASSPTVSSYNEQFF. For the CDR3, the DNA is TGTGCCAGCTCACCAACAGTTAGCTCCTACAATGAGCAGTTCTTC.